This T cell receptor (beta chain) was identified in a study of T cells in women clearing cervical HPV infection. The wider study: Only a few women had HLA typing results available.

Clones were sequenced by immunoSEQ multiplex PCR, and TCRdb holds only the in-frame ones, with some missing. The repertoire table contains about 39,000 clones. As to this clone: The CDR3 extends 3 residues past the end of the read, so its final part is completed from the germline J gene.

The CDR3 totals 14 residues. CDR1 is MDHEN and CDR2 is SYDVKM in the germline V gene. Trimming left V 5 bases short and J 9 bases short, with 17 bases between. Dot-blot hybridization genotyped cervical HPV amplified with MY09/MY11 PCR. The chain couples TRBV28 to TRBJ2-1, with TRBD1 as a possible D gene (5 bases). The sequenced material came from blood buffy coat. This sequence originates from a woman aged 18 to 75 with a cervical HPV16 infection that either progressed to CIN3+ or cleared (not recorded which). The DNA read from the CDR3 is TGTGCCAGCAGTCCCCCTCGACAGTCCCCTGAG. It translates to CASSPPRQSPE. The entire CDR3 reads CASSPPRQSPEQFF.